One and the same sample provided the 5 T cell receptor beta chains below, sequenced in a study of Ad26.COV2.S vaccination and SARS-CoV-2 variants. Described treatment: roughly 19 received Ad26.COV2.S at low or high dose, single or two shots; several received placebo; per-sample allocation not given. Collection of samples fell on day 63 after the first vaccine or placebo injection. Generated by immunoSEQ multiplex PCR, the TCRdb table keeps only in-frame clones and is missing some. The table shows some 320,000 clones, with around four fifths occurring only once. The sample here was peripheral blood, taken in a trial of Ad26.COV2.S vaccine versus placebo. The receptors originated from a person aged 18-60 years who received the Ad26.COV2.S COVID-19 vaccine or a placebo.

The table lists this clone with a count of one. The chain has TRBV19 and TRBJ1-3, with D possibly being TRBD1 (5 bases). This CDR3 spans 17 amino acids. V was cut by 6 bases and J by 1 base, with 19 bases left in between. Germline V gene lookup returns CDR1 LNHDA and CDR2 SQIVND (reference sequence). The CDR3 sequence: CASRPYGTSFSGNTIYF. The CDR3 DNA follows: TGTGCCAGTAGGCCCTACGGGACGTCTTTTTCTGGAAACACCATATATTTT.

The J gene is TRBJ1-2, the V gene TRBV27; weak D call: TRBD1 (5 bases). The CDR3 covers 14 residues. V shed 3 bases and J shed 4 bases, with 12 bases lying between them. CDR1 is MNHEY and CDR2 is SMNVEV in the germline V gene (reference sequence). For the CDR3, the DNA is TGTGCCAGCAGTTTTAGCAAGGGGCCCTATGGCTACACCTTC. As protein: CASSFSKGPYGYTF.

The V call is TRBV2, the J call TRBJ1-5; D is unclear. With 4 bases removed from V and 3 bases from J, the gap between germline ends came to 4 bases. Germline V CDR1 and CDR2: SNHLY, FYNNEI. The CDR3 runs to 12 residues. The CDR3 is CASSGYNQPQHF. DNA for the CDR3: TGTGCCAGCAGTGGTTACAATCAGCCCCAGCATTTT.

The rearrangement joins TRBV5-1 to TRBJ1-5; D is unclear. Germline CDR1 and CDR2: SGHRS and YFSETQ. CDR3 length equals 14 residues. V lost 1 base and J lost 5, with 10 bases in between. The CDR3 nucleotides read TGCGCCAGCAGCTTGCGGGAGGGTGATCAGCCCCAGCATTTT. Translated: CASSLREGDQPQHF.

The chain combines TRBV5-1 with TRBJ2-2; 8 bases align to TRBD2. Germline V gene data show CDR1 as SGHRS and CDR2 as YFSETQ. The CDR3 runs 15 residues. V trimming: 2 bases; J trimming: 4 bases; junction bases outside the gene matches: 4. Here the CDR3 DNA reads TGCGCCAGCAGCTTCACTAGCGGTAGCACCGGGGAGCTGTTTTTT. This translates into CASSFTSGSTGELFF.